Included here is one T cell receptor beta chain sequence, with context. Its antigen remains unidentified. The junction and the germline gene differ at one end; a read error may be behind it. Other nucleotide sequences in the sample specify the same CDR3. Thawed PBMCs were FACS-sorted into unstimulated CD4+CD25+CD127- regulatory T cells, CD4+CD25- non-regulatory cells, CD4 and CD8 cells. The data were obtained in a study of Tregs in tolerant kidney transplant recipients. Findings and limits, study-wide: Findings come from small patient numbers and require larger validation. Nucleotide sequences could not be compared across some patients' samples due to primer changes.

The CDR3 covers 14 residues. CDR1 and CDR2 from the germline V gene are MNHEY and SMNVEV (reference sequence). The data were produced by immunoSEQ multiplex PCR, yet TCRdb's version contains in-frame clones alone and is incomplete. The table records about 94,000 clones, approximately 93% of them present only once. The material sequenced was CD4+ T cells from blood, taken before the transplant. The sequence came from a human donor who received a combined kidney and bone marrow transplant. The chain employs TRBV27 and TRBJ1-6; D uncertain. The DNA for the CDR3 is TGTGCCAGCAGTTTACTAGTGGAGGTTTCACCTCTCCACTTT. Protein sequence: CASSLLVEVSPLHF.